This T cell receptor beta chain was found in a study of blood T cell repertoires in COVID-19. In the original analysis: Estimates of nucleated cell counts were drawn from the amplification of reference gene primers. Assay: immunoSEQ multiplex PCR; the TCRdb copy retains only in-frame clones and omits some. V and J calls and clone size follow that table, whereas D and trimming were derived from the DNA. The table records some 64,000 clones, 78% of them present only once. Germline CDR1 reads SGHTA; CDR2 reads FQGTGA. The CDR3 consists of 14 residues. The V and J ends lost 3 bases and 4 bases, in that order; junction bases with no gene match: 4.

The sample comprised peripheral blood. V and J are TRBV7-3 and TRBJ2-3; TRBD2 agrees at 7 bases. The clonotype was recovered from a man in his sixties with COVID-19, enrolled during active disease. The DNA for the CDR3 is TGTGCCAGCAGCTTTGGCGGGAGTGCAGATACGCAGTATTTT. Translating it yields CASSFGGSADTQYF.